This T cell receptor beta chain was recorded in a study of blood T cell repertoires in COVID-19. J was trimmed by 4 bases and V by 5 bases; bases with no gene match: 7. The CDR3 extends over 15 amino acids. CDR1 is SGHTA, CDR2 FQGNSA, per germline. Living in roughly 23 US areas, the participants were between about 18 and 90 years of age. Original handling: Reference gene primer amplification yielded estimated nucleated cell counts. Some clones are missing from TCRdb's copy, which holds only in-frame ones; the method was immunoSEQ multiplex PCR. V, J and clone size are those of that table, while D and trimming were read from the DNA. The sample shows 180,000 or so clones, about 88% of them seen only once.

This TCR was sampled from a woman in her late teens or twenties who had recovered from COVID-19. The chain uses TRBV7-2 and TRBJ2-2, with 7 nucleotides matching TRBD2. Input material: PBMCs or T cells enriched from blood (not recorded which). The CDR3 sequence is CASSILAGSTGELFF. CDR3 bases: TGTGCCAGCAGCATATTAGCGGGCAGCACCGGGGAGCTGTTTTTT. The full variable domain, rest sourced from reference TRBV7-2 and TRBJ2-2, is GAGVSQSPSNKVTEKGKDVELRCDPISGHTALYWYRQSLGQGLEFLIYFQGNSAPDKSGLPSDRFSAERTGGSVSTLTIQRTQQEDSAVYLCASSILAGSTGELFFGEGSRLTVL.